This T cell receptor (beta chain) was documented in a study of tumor-infiltrating lymphocytes in primary liver carcinoma. The study's findings and limits: Appearing in all five tumor regions was true of only about 7.5-24% of top clones. Tumor-adjacent and tumor-blood pairs shared a smaller degree of overlap than tumor region pairs. Blood had a significantly lower top-250-clone fraction than tumors did (p = 0.039).

The study co-extracted DNA and RNA from around 20-30 mg of unsorted bulk tissue. In the case of this clonotype: The antigen remains undetermined. The germline gene is not matched at one end of the junction; a read error may be the cause.

The CDR3 has 14 amino acids. CDR1 is SGHRS, CDR2 YFSETQ, per germline. A primer in the constant region served to generate TCR beta cDNA from approximately 500 ng of total RNA. A slightly modified ARM-PCR protocol with three nested multiplex PCR rounds produced these TCR beta libraries. TRBV1-TRBV30 forward primers paired with a C-beta reverse primer were used in the first two PCR rounds, which ran roughly 11 cycles each. TCRdb used MiXCR to reprocess the multiplex PCR reads, holding one entry per CDR3 protein. Here the sample spans tens of thousands of distinct CDR3 sequences, less than 75% being singletons.

The sample comprised liver tumor tissue from sampling region 5. The subset was: tumor region T5, tumor centre. The clonotype originates from a man aged 40-50 years with primary liver carcinoma and hepatitis B virus infection. The gene calls are TRBV5-1 and TRBJ1-6, with 9 bases fitting TRBD1. CDR3 DNA: TGCGCCAGCAGCTTAAGGACAGGGGCCTCACCCCTCCGCTTT. It yields the protein CASSLRTGASPLRF.